Each of the 24 T cell receptor beta chains below was sequenced from the same sample in a study of cytomegalovirus exposure and HLA in healthy donors (dated by TCRdb to about 2017). Library prep was done by the immunoSEQ multiplex PCR assay. A mixture of 60 forward primers for TCR Vbeta segments and 13 reverse primers for TCR Jbeta segments was used in the multiplex PCR. The immuneACCESS repertoire file appears here via TCRdb, limited to in-frame rearrangements. These files lack a portion of the clones; in checked studies, under half of the deficit traces to unresolved V genes, and the cause of the others is not known. The table for this sample lists 130,000 or so clones; roughly 86% of them were counted only once. Of the sample, 0.45% to 0.55% is held by the ten largest clones. The sample comprised PBMCs. These receptors all stem from a woman aged 40 to 50 in good health and CMV-seronegative.

The gene calls are TRBV5-1 and TRBJ2-3; TRBD2 matches at 11 bases. Losses at the gene ends were 0 bases for V and 6 bases for J; bases not matched to a gene: 12. Germline loops: CDR1 SGHRS, CDR2 YFSETQ. CDR3 length: 18 residues. CDR3 sequence: CASSLGGLAGGLPDTQYF. CDR3 sequence (DNA): TGCGCCAGCAGCTTGGGGGGTCTAGCGGGAGGCCTCCCCGATACGCAGTATTTT. The whole variable domain, remainder taken from reference TRBV5-1 and TRBJ2-3, is KAGVTQTPRYLIKTRGQQVTLSCSPISGHRSVSWYQQTPGQGLQFLFEYFSETQRNKGNFPGRFSGRQFSNSRSEMNVSTLELGDSALYLCASSLGGLAGGLPDTQYFGPGTRLTVL.

The V call is TRBV6-1, the J call TRBJ1-2, with D tentatively TRBD1 (6 bases). CDR1 MNHNS and CDR2 SASEGT come from the germline V gene. Between the trimmed V and J ends, which lost 8 bases and 8 bases, there was a span of 18 bases. The CDR3 is 13 amino acids. CDR3: CASERAGARGYTF. CDR3 coding DNA: TGTGCCAGCGAAAGGGCAGGGGCACGCGGCTACACCTTC.

The chain has TRBV10-3 and TRBJ2-3; 11 bases agree with TRBD2. J lost 0 bases, V lost 5 bases, and 10 bases had no gene match. CDR1 and CDR2 (germline): ENHRY, SYGVKD. The CDR3 spans 18 residues. CDR3 sequence reads: CAISKGSGLAVSTDTQYF. Written as DNA, the CDR3 is TGTGCCATCAGTAAAGGGTCGGGACTAGCGGTTAGCACAGATACGCAGTATTTT.

This chain joins TRBV9 and TRBJ2-3; a possible D gene is TRBD1 (6 bases). The CDR3 contains 15 residues. Deletions cut 4 bases from V and 1 base from J, with 13 bases between. Germline-derived CDR1 and CDR2 are SGDLS and YYNGEE. In DNA, the CDR3 is TGTGCCAGCAGCCCCCGACAGGCGCGCACAGATACGCAGTATTTT. Translated: CASSPRQARTDTQYF.

The gene calls are TRBV7-2 and TRBJ2-3; tentative D call: TRBD1 (5 bases). Trimming took 1 base from V and 2 from J, leaving 13 bases between them. Germline-derived CDR1 and CDR2 are SGHTA and FQGNSA. There are 16 residues in the CDR3. The CDR3 coding sequence is TGTGCCAGCAGCTTAGGCTCAGGGTCCCACACAGATACGCAGTATTTT. Its protein product is CASSLGSGSHTDTQYF.

This sequence joins TRBV9 and TRBJ1-2; D unresolved. Germline V lookup: CDR1 SGDLS, CDR2 YYNGEE. CDR3 length equals 14 residues. V was clipped by 0 bases and J by 7 bases, with 13 bases between them. CDR3 region: CASSVVEAQVGYTF. CDR3 DNA sequence: TGTGCCAGCAGCGTAGTGGAGGCGCAGGTTGGCTACACCTTC.

The gene calls are TRBV6-1 and TRBJ2-7; 7 bases are a match to TRBD2. This CDR3 has 15 amino acids. Germline CDR1 and CDR2: MNHNS and SASEGT. With V trimmed by 8 bases and J by 0 bases, 10 bases remained unmatched. The CDR3 coding sequence is TGTGCCAGCGGGGGGGGGAGGTATTACTCCTACGAGCAGTACTTC. Translation gives CASGGGRYYSYEQYF.

The CDR3 DNA sequence: TGCGCCAGCAGCCAAGATTCCGGGGCGGGAGGCTCCGTTACGCAGTATTTT. Amino acids: CASSQDSGAGGSVTQYF. V is TRBV4-1 and J is TRBJ2-3, with 8 positions matching TRBD2. This CDR3 spans 17 amino acids. The germline CDR1 and CDR2 sequences are MGHRA and YSYEKL. V gave up 0 bases and J gave up 8 bases; unmatched junction bases: 13.

V usage is TRBV30 and J usage is TRBJ1-1; tentatively, D is TRBD1 (5 bases). Between the trimmed V and J ends, which lost 1 base and 8 bases, there was a span of 14 bases. This CDR3 has 13 residues. Germline CDR1 reads GTSNPN; CDR2 reads SVGIG (reference sequence). The CDR3 nucleotides read TGTGCCTGGAGTGCCCAGGGTATTAGCGAAGCTTTCTTT. It specifies CAWSAQGISEAFF.

The V and J genes are TRBV10-1 and TRBJ1-1; D is unresolved. The CDR3 spans 13 residues. Germline V gene sequence: CDR1 WNHNN, CDR2 SYGVQD (reference sequence). Trimming left V 8 bases short and J 1 base short, with 11 bases between. The CDR3 DNA reads TGCGCCAGCTCTCGGAGGGAGAACACTGAAGCTTTCTTT. This codes for CASSRRENTEAFF.

The rearrangement uses TRBV12-2 and TRBJ2-7; TRBD1 is the table's D call and was not checked against the DNA. TRBV12-2 is listed as a pseudogene. The CDR3 is made up of 19 amino acids. CDR3 nucleotide sequence: TGTGCAAGTCGCTTAGCCGGGACAGGAGCGACTTTCAGCTCCTACGAGCAGTACTTC. Translated: CASRLAGTGATFSSYEQYF.

The V call is TRBV7-3, the J call TRBJ2-5; 13 nucleotides agree with TRBD2. Germline CDR1 is SGHTA and CDR2 is FQGTGA. This CDR3 spans 16 amino acids. V lost 4 bases to trimming and J lost 4 bases; unmatched junction nucleotides: 6. CDR3 DNA sequence: TGTGCCAGCAGCTCCGGACTAGCGGGAGCGGGAGAGACCCAGTACTTC. Protein: CASSSGLAGAGETQYF.

Regarding this clone: At one end, the junction sequence differs from germline, possibly due to a read error. The chain recombines TRBV7-9 with TRBJ2-3; 8 bases line up with TRBD2. CDR3 length: 16 residues. Germline values: CDR1 SEHNR, CDR2 FQNEAQ (reference sequence). CDR3 region: CSSSQTLAGYFNTQYF. CDR3 bases: TGTTCCAGCAGTCAGACCCTAGCGGGCTACTTCAATACGCAGTATTTT.

This clone was seen a handful of times. The CDR3 here is CASRGTSGYTYNEQFF. The DNA of the CDR3 is TGTGCCAGCAGGGGGACTAGCGGGTACACCTACAATGAGCAGTTCTTC. The chain employs TRBV2 and TRBJ2-1; 12 nucleotides agree with TRBD2. CDR3 length: 16 amino acids. The J segment lost 2 bases and the V segment lost 6 bases, leaving 5 bases of the junction unmatched. The germline gives CDR1 SNHLY, CDR2 FYNNEI.

This clone was seen only once. The J gene is TRBJ1-4, the V gene TRBV30; D is unclear. The germline gives CDR1 GTSNPN, CDR2 SVGIG (reference sequence). CDR3 length equals 12 residues. Trimming took 5 bases from V and 7 from J, leaving 11 bases between them. DNA of the CDR3: TGTGCCTGGGGGCGCGCGGGTGAAAAACTGTTTTTT. The encoded protein is CAWGRAGEKLFF.

The CDR3 is CASSYSMVTRTEAFF. The CDR3 DNA sequence: TGTGCCAGCAGTTACTCGATGGTAACCAGGACTGAAGCTTTCTTT. The J gene is TRBJ1-1, the V gene TRBV6-5; the D is unclear. The CDR3 extends over 15 amino acids. Germline CDR1 and CDR2: MNHEY and SVGAGI. With 0 bases removed from V and 5 bases from J, the gap between germline ends came to 13 bases.

The table lists this clone with a count of one. CDR3 protein: CASSPGQGAEQYF. The CDR3 nucleotides are TGTGCCAGCAGCCCAGGACAGGGGGCCGAGCAGTACTTC. The V and J genes are TRBV7-3 and TRBJ2-7; TRBD1 matches at 11 bases. CDR3 length: 13 residues. Trimming cost V 5 bases and J 6 bases; bases outside gene matches: 3. Germline CDR1 and CDR2: SGHTA and FQGTGA.

This chain connects TRBV29-1 to TRBJ2-3; 15 bases align to TRBD2. Germline V gene sequence: CDR1 SQVTM, CDR2 ANQGSEA. Trimming took 6 bases from V and 2 from J; bases not matched to a gene: 12. The CDR3 has 18 amino acids. This CDR3 reads CSVNGLAGGPTNTDTQYF. In nucleotides, the CDR3 is TGCAGCGTGAATGGACTAGCGGGAGGGCCTACTAACACAGATACGCAGTATTTT.

This rearrangement joins TRBV19 to TRBJ2-3; maybe TRBD2 (5 bases). Germline V lookup: CDR1 LNHDA, CDR2 SQIVND (reference sequence). The CDR3 has 15 amino acids. V dropped 5 bases and J dropped 2 bases, with 14 bases sitting between them. As DNA, the CDR3 is TGTGCCAGTAGTCGGGTCGGGGATCTCACAGATACGCAGTATTTT. Translation gives CASSRVGDLTDTQYF.

The rearrangement links TRBV7-9 to TRBJ2-3, with D unresolved. Germline V CDR1 and CDR2: SEHNR, FQNEAQ (reference sequence). The CDR3 extends over 13 amino acids. Trimming shortened V by 4 bases and J by 6 bases, and 11 bases separated the two germline ends. CDR3 DNA: TGTGCCAGCAGCTCCCCGGGTACGGATACGCAGTATTTT. It is translated as CASSSPGTDTQYF. The full variable domain, in which reference TRBV7-9 and TRBJ2-3 provide the parts outside the CDR3, is DTGVSQNPRHKITKRGQNVTFRCDPISEHNRLYWYRQTLGQGPEFLTYFQNEAQLEKSRLLSDRFSAERPKGSFSTLEIQRTEQGDSAMYLCASSSPGTDTQYFGPGTRLTVL.

The chain uses TRBV11-3 and TRBJ1-4; 8 bases are a match to TRBD1. The germline CDR1 and CDR2 sequences are SGHNT and YENEEA. The CDR3 runs to 14 residues. Unmatched junction bases numbered 6, after V lost 6 bases and J lost 6 bases. CDR3 amino acids: CASSRRGLDEKLFF. The DNA for the CDR3 is TGTGCCAGCAGTCGCAGGGGGCTTGATGAAAAACTGTTTTTT.

CDR3 amino acids: CASSSLGLAAGELFF. As DNA, the CDR3 is TGTGCCAGCAGTTCGCTCGGACTAGCGGCCGGGGAGCTGTTTTTT. The J gene is TRBJ2-2, the V gene TRBV7-8; 10 bases are shared with TRBD2. The V and J ends lost 6 bases and 6 bases, in that order; junction bases with no gene match: 7. The germline V gene encodes CDR1 SGHVS and CDR2 FQNEAQ. This CDR3 comprises 15 residues. Using reference TRBV7-8 and TRBJ2-2 for the parts outside the CDR3, the full variable domain is GAGVSQSPRYKVAKRGQDVALRCDPISGHVSLFWYQQALGQGPEFLTYFQNEAQLDKSGLPSDRFFAERPEGSVSTLKIQRTQQEDSAVYLCASSSLGLAAGELFFGEGSRLTVL.

This clone was seen just once. The gene calls are TRBV6-6 and TRBJ2-3, with TRBD2 as a possible D gene (5 bases). CDR3 length: 15 amino acids. Trimming left V 2 bases short and J 4 bases short, with 13 bases between. Germline loops: CDR1 MNHNY, CDR2 SVGAGI (reference sequence). The DNA of the CDR3 is TGTGCCAGCAGTTACACGGGGTCTGTCGCAGATACGCAGTATTTT. Translated: CASSYTGSVADTQYF.

The V and J genes are TRBV6-1 and TRBJ2-1, with a tentative D call TRBD2 (6 bases). The V end was cut by 6 bases, the J end by 4 bases, with 13 bases between. The CDR3 loop spans 14 amino acids. CDR1 MNHNS and CDR2 SASEGT come from the germline V gene. The CDR3 spells CASRLAGSYNEQFF. The CDR3 DNA reads as TGTGCCAGCAGGTTGGCGGGATCTTACAATGAGCAGTTCTTC.